This paragraph covers one TCR beta chain sequence. TCRdb keeps only in-frame clones here, not all; method: immunoSEQ multiplex PCR. The repertoire includes about 75,000 clones, 95% to 98% of them detected once, and approximately 0.18% sits in the top ten. This entry belongs to a study of technical replicates of blood from a handful of donors. CDR1 MGHDK and CDR2 SYGVNS come from the germline V gene. Unmatched junction bases numbered 5, after V lost 3 bases and J lost 5 bases. This CDR3 has 14 amino acids. The chain is built from TRBV25-1 and TRBJ2-7; the match to TRBD1 covers 9 bases. The sample comprised T cells isolated from PBMCs. The TCR was taken from a human donor in good health. The CDR3 DNA is TGTGCCAGCAGTGACAAACAGGGGGCCGACGAGCAGTACTTC. Translation gives CASSDKQGADEQYF.